This TCR beta chain comes out of a study of blood T cell repertoires in COVID-19. Study context: Collection of acute and convalescent COVID-19 samples took place in the United States, Italy and Spain. Sources were T cells, B-cell-depleted T cells, or PBMCs; the material itself was cDNA or gDNA.

This CDR3 comprises 16 residues. From germline, CDR1 is SGHDT and CDR2 YYEEEE. V was clipped by 5 bases and J by 4 bases; unmatched bases: 12. Original handling: The assay estimated nucleated cells by amplifying reference gene primers. Only in-frame clones appear in the TCRdb table, and some are missing; sequencing was by immunoSEQ multiplex PCR. V, J and clone size were drawn from that table, and D and trimming were deduced from the DNA. The table includes about 200,000 clones, just under 85% detected once. V is TRBV5-6 and J is TRBJ2-7; TRBD2 agrees at 10 bases. The TCR sequence derives from a human donor with acute or convalescent COVID-19. The donor label of this sample is uncertain. The sequencing input was peripheral blood. The DNA of the CDR3 is TGTGCCAGCAGGGTAGGTCCCCCTAGCGGGAGTTACGAGCAGTACTTC. Its translation: CASRVGPPSGSYEQYF.